Following are 11 T cell receptor beta chains from one sample sequenced in a study of blood T cell repertoires in COVID-19 (dated by TCRdb to about 2020). Receptor libraries were prepared by the immunoSEQ multiplex PCR assay. The table comes from immuneACCESS by way of TCRdb, which keeps in-frame sequences with V and J called. Part of the clones is missing from these tables; in studies checked, under half for an unresolved V gene and the rest for unknown reasons. This sample holds roughly 280,000 clones; more than 80% were observed only once. The ten largest make up over 2% of the sample. The sequencing input was PBMCs or T cells enriched from blood (not recorded which). Every receptor here comes from a woman aged 18-29 years who had recovered from COVID-19.

There are a few counts of this clone. The gene calls are TRBV19 and TRBJ1-1, with TRBD1 matching 8 bases. J was trimmed by 10 bases and V by 6 bases; bases with no gene match: 4. Germline assignment: CDR1 LNHDA and CDR2 SQIVND (reference sequence). This CDR3 has 11 amino acids. In DNA, the CDR3 is TGTGCCAGTAGCTCGGGACAGGTAGCTTTCTTT. Its translation: CASSSGQVAFF.

In this sample, this clone turned up a few times. V is TRBV27 and J is TRBJ2-5, with a weak D call TRBD1 (6 bases). In germline, CDR1 is MNHEY, CDR2 SMNVEV (reference sequence). V was pared by 6 bases and J by 0 bases, with 14 bases between. The CDR3 is 15 residues long. The CDR3 sequence is CASSVGQAHQETQYF. The CDR3 DNA reads as TGTGCCAGCAGCGTGGGACAAGCCCACCAAGAGACCCAGTACTTC.

The V and J genes are TRBV27 and TRBJ1-2; 9 bases are shared with TRBD1. The CDR3 totals 16 residues. CDR1 and CDR2 from the germline V gene are MNHEY and SMNVEV (reference sequence). V dropped 5 bases and J dropped 2; count of bases not matched to a gene: 9. Here the CDR3 reads CASSQSPGTGNYGYTF. The CDR3 DNA follows: TGTGCCAGCAGTCAGAGTCCCGGGACAGGGAACTATGGCTACACCTTC.

This clone was recorded only once. The chain recombines TRBV30 with TRBJ1-2, with D perhaps TRBD1 (6 bases). The CDR3 extends over 14 amino acids. V dropped 4 bases and J dropped 0 bases, with 12 bases sitting between them. From germline, CDR1 is GTSNPN and CDR2 SVGIG (reference sequence). CDR3 region: CAWTRDNTNYGYTF. The CDR3 region has the DNA TGTGCCTGGACCCGGGACAACACTAACTATGGCTACACCTTC.

This clone was recorded a few times. The genes are TRBV28 and TRBJ1-3, with D unresolved. The CDR3 runs to 14 residues. Germline V gene lookup returns CDR1 MDHEN and CDR2 SYDVKM. Deletions cut 6 bases from V and 4 bases from J, with 13 bases between. The DNA of the CDR3 is TGTGCCAGCAGCAGAGGGTTGATGGGAAACACCATATATTTT. This translates into CASSRGLMGNTIYF.

In DNA, the CDR3 is TGCGCCAGCAGCCCTCAAGCCGGGGGTAGCGGTAAGACCCAGTACTTC. Its protein is CASSPQAGGSGKTQYF. The chain links TRBV4-1 to TRBJ2-5; perhaps TRBD2 as D (6 bases). V lost 4 bases and J lost 6, with 21 bases in between. This CDR3 comprises 16 residues. The germline CDR1 and CDR2 sequences are MGHRA and YSYEKL.

J is TRBJ1-4 and V is TRBV28; D may be TRBD1 (6 bases). The CDR3 is 19 amino acids. CDR1 is MDHEN and CDR2 is SYDVKM in the germline V gene. Trimming removed 2 bases from V and 1 base from J, with 20 bases in between. CDR3 sequence: CASSLPTDRVSLTNEKLFF. Written as DNA, the CDR3 is TGTGCCAGCAGTTTACCCACGGACAGAGTTTCATTAACTAATGAAAAACTGTTTTTT.

This chain joins TRBV6-5 and TRBJ1-1; a weak D match, TRBD1 (5 bases). V lost 7 bases and J 8 bases, leaving 20 bases between the germline ends. The CDR3 is 14 amino acids. The germline V gene encodes CDR1 MNHEY and CDR2 SVGAGI. The CDR3 bases are TGTGCCAGCAACCCCCCACCGGGACTTAGGGAAGCTTTCTTT. It encodes CASNPPPGLREAFF.

V and J are TRBV11-3 and TRBJ2-1; D might be TRBD2 (5 bases). From germline, CDR1 is SGHNT and CDR2 YENEEA. V lost 1 base and J 6 bases, leaving 13 bases between the germline ends. The CDR3 has 15 amino acids. The chain's CDR3 is CASSLGSARSNEQFF. DNA of the CDR3: TGTGCCAGCAGCTTAGGTAGCGCTAGGTCCAATGAGCAGTTCTTC. Filled out from reference TRBV11-3 and TRBJ2-1, the complete variable domain reads EAGVVQSPRYKIIEKKQPVAFWCNPISGHNTLYWYLQNLGQGPELLIRYENEEAVDDSQLPKDRFSAERLKGVDSTLKIQPAELGDSAVYLCASSLGSARSNEQFFGPGTRLTVL.

The V gene is TRBV6-4, the J gene TRBJ1-6, with 9 bases aligning to TRBD1. The CDR3 extends over 18 amino acids. Losses at the gene ends were 9 bases for V and 6 bases for J; bases not matched to a gene: 18. Germline values: CDR1 MRHNA, CDR2 SNTAGT. The DNA of the CDR3 is TGTGCCAGTCCCCCTCCTACAGGGGGCGCCCCCGGTAATTCACCCCTCCACTTT. Its translation is CASPPPTGGAPGNSPLHF.

The chain employs TRBV10-3 and TRBJ1-3; the match to TRBD1 covers 7 bases. J was trimmed by 0 bases and V by 2 bases; bases with no gene match: 4. Looked up from germline, CDR1 is ENHRY and CDR2 is SYGVKD. This CDR3 has 16 amino acids. CDR3: CAISEGQVDSGNTIYF. The CDR3 region has the DNA TGTGCCATCAGTGAGGGACAGGTGGACTCTGGAAACACCATATATTTT.